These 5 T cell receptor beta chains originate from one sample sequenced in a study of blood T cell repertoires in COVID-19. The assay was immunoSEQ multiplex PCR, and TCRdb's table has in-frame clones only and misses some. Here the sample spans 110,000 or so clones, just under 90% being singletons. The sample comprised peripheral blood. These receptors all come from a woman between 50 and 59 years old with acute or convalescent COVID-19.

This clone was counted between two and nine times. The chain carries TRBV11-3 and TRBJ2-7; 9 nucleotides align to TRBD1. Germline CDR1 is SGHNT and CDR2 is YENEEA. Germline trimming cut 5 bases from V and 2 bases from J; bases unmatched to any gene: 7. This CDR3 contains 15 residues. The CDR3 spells CASSPGQGMTYEQYF. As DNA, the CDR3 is TGTGCCAGCAGCCCAGGACAGGGGATGACCTACGAGCAGTACTTC.

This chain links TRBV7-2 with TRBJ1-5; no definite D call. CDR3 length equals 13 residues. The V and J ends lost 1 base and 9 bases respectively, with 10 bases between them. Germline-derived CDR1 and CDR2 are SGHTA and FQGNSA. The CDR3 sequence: CASSLGQARPQHF. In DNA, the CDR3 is TGTGCCAGCAGCTTAGGTCAGGCGAGGCCCCAGCATTTT. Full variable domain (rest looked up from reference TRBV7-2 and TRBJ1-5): GAGVSQSPSNKVTEKGKDVELRCDPISGHTALYWYRQSLGQGLEFLIYFQGNSAPDKSGLPSDRFSAERTGGSVSTLTIQRTQQEDSAVYLCASSLGQARPQHFGDGTRLSIL.

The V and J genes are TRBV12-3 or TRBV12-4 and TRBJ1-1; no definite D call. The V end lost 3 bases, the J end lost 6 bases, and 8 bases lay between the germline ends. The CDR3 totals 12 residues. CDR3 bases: TGTGCCAGCAGTTTTGGAAGCGCTGAAGCTTTCTTT. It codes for CASSFGSAEAFF.

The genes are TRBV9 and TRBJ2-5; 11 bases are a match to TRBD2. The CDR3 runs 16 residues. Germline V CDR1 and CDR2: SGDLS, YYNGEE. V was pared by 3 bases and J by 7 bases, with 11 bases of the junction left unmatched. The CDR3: CASSDLPTSGVGTQYF. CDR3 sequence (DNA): TGTGCCAGCAGCGACCTCCCGACTAGCGGGGTGGGGACCCAGTACTTC.

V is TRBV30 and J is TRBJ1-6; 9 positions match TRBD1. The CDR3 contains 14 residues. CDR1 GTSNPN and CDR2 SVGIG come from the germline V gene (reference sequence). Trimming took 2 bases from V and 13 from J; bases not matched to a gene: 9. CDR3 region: CAWSPGTGFHPLHF. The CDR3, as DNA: TGTGCCTGGAGTCCCGGGACAGGGTTCCATCCCCTCCACTTT.